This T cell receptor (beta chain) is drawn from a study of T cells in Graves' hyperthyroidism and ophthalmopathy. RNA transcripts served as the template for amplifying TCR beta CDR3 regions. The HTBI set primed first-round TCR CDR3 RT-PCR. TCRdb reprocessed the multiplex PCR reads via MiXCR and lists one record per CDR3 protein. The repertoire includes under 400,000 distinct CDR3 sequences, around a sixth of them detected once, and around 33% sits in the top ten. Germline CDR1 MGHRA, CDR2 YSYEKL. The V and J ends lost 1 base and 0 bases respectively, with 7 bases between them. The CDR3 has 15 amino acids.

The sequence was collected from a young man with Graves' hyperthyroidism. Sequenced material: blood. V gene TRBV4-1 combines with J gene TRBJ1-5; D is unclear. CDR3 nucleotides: TGCGCCAGCAGCCAAGGTCCCTATAGCAATCAGCCCCAGCATTTT. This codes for CASSQGPYSNQPQHF.